This passage covers 4 T cell receptor beta chains from one sample sequenced in a study of shared clonotypes between healthy human individuals. Data came from immunoSEQ multiplex PCR; TCRdb stores just in-frame clones and leaves some out. The table has 650,000 to 800,000 clones, 92% seen once. CD45RO-negative, CCR7-selected cells formed the naive CD8 fraction, which excluded terminally differentiated effector memory CD45RA+ cells. Sequences were obtained from naive CD8+ T cells sorted from blood. The source of these receptors is a man aged 25-45 years in good health.

V is TRBV21-1 and J is TRBJ2-7. TRBV21-1 is a pseudogene. The CDR3 consists of 12 residues. CDR3 loop: CASSHRPYEQYF. The CDR3 DNA sequence: TGTGCCAGCAGCCATCGTCCCTACGAGCAGTACTTC.

This rearrangement joins TRBV2 to TRBJ2-7, with 9 nucleotides matching TRBD1. The CDR3 length is 13 residues. V was clipped by 6 bases and J by 6 bases; unmatched bases: 6. Germline V gene sequence: CDR1 SNHLY, CDR2 FYNNEI. This CDR3 reads CASSPGTGPEQYF. The CDR3 DNA reads TGTGCCAGCAGCCCCGGGACAGGGCCCGAGCAGTACTTC.

The V gene is TRBV2, the J gene TRBJ1-2, with 7 bases lining up with TRBD1. Germline CDR1 is SNHLY and CDR2 is FYNNEI. The CDR3 length is 14 residues. V gave up 7 bases and J gave up 10 bases; unmatched junction bases: 15. The CDR3 coding sequence is TGTGCCAGCAAAAGGACAGGAGGGGAGGGGGTCTACACCTTC. This codes for CASKRTGGEGVYTF.

The rearrangement links TRBV15 to TRBJ1-1, with D possibly matching TRBD1 (6 bases). This CDR3 is built from 14 residues. V shed 3 bases and J shed 6 bases, with 14 bases lying between them. Germline lookup yields CDR1 LNHNV and CDR2 YYDKDF (reference sequence). The CDR3 nucleotides are TGTGCCACCAGCAGGAAAAGGGGGATGGCTGAAGCTTTCTTT. This sequence encodes CATSRKRGMAEAFF.